These 5 T cell receptor beta chains came from one sample sequenced in a study of OX40 agonist ivuxolimab in advanced cancers. Sequenced by immunoSEQ multiplex PCR; TCRdb stores in-frame clones only, minus some. Of under 20,000 clones listed, approximately 77% are singletons. Sequencing was performed on CD4+ or CD8+ T cells sorted from blood, taken in a trial of the OX40 agonist ivuxolimab. These receptors originate from an adult with an advanced solid tumor such as melanoma, head and neck, liver or kidney cancer.

This clone was observed a handful of times. J is TRBJ1-3 and V is TRBV9; 7 bases fit TRBD1. V was pared by 4 bases and J by 1 base, with 2 bases of the junction left unmatched. Germline V gene lookup returns CDR1 SGDLS and CDR2 YYNGEE. This CDR3 is 14 amino acids long. CDR3 bases: TGTGCCAGCAGCCCAGGGGGTTCTGGAAACACCATATATTTT. Protein product: CASSPGGSGNTIYF.

V gene TRBV7-2 combines with J gene TRBJ1-5, with a weak D call TRBD1 (6 bases). Germline V gene sequence: CDR1 SGHTA, CDR2 FQGNSA. The CDR3 length is 15 residues. V was pared by 2 bases and J by 1 base, with 9 bases between. This CDR3 reads CASSLRGGSNQPQHF. The CDR3, as DNA: TGTGCCAGCAGCTTAAGGGGGGGAAGCAATCAGCCCCAGCATTTT.

The chain uses TRBV12-5 and TRBJ2-6; D perhaps matches TRBD1 (5 bases). CDR3 size: 18 residues. Germline V CDR1 and CDR2: LGHNT, FRNRAP. V was clipped by 5 bases and J by 5 bases, with 22 bases between them. The CDR3: CASGEDHAGQSRANVLTF. CDR3 in DNA: TGTGCTAGTGGTGAAGATCATGCAGGACAAAGTCGGGCCAACGTCCTGACTTTC.

This clone has just a few counts. The same CDR3 also results from other DNA sequences found in this sample. The J gene is TRBJ2-2, the V gene TRBV5-6; D possibly corresponds to TRBD1 (5 bases). Trimming pared 0 bases from V and 3 bases from J, leaving 9 bases between. Germline loops: CDR1 SGHDT, CDR2 YYEEEE. The CDR3 sequence is 15 residues long. For the CDR3, the DNA is TGTGCCAGCAGCTTGGTGCAGGGTGACACCGGGGAGCTGTTTTTT. Protein: CASSLVQGDTGELFF.

The chain joins TRBV29-1 to TRBJ2-1; a possible D gene is TRBD2 (6 bases). The V end lost 4 bases, the J end lost 2 bases, and 18 bases lay between the germline ends. Germline CDR1 and CDR2: SQVTM and ANQGSEA. This CDR3 is 16 amino acids long. CDR3 DNA sequence: TGCAGCGTTGTCGGGGTGTGGAGGGAAACCTACAATGAGCAGTTCTTC. Residues: CSVVGVWRETYNEQFF.